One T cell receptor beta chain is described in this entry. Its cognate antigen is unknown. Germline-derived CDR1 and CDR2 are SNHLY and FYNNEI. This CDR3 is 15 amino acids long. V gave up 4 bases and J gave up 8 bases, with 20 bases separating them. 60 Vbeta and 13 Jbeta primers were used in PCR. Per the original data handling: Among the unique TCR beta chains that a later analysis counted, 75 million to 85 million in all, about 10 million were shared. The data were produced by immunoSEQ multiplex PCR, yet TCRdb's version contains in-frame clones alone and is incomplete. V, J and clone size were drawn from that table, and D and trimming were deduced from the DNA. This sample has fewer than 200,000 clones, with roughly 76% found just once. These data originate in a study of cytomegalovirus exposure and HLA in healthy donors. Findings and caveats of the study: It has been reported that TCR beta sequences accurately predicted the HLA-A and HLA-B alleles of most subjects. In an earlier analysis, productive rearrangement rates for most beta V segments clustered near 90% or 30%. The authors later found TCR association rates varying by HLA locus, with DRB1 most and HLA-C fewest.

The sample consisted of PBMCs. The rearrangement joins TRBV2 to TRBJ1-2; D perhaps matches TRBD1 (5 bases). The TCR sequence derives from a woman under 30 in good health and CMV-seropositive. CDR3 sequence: CASSVTEGTPRGYTF. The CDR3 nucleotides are TGTGCCAGCAGTGTGACTGAGGGGACTCCTCGGGGCTACACCTTC.